The T cell receptor (beta chain) described here comes from a study of long-term antiretroviral therapy in people with HIV. This clone was counted once. Other nucleotide sequences in the sample specify the same CDR3. The CDR3 covers 13 residues. Germline CDR1 and CDR2: SNHLY and FYNNEI. Trimming left V 6 bases short and J 0 bases short, with 6 bases between. At the survey level, the v3.0 immunoSEQ assay was run. Data came from immunoSEQ multiplex PCR; TCRdb stores just in-frame clones and leaves some out. The repertoire holds fewer than 55,000 clones, with roughly 96% as singletons. The material was unsorted PBMCs, obtained 3.7 years after starting antiretroviral therapy. This receptor was taken from a woman aged 50 to 60 with HIV. This chain uses TRBV2 with TRBJ1-3, with D perhaps matching TRBD1 (5 bases). The CDR3 loop reads CASRGGSGNTIYF. Written as DNA, the CDR3 is TGTGCCAGCAGGGGGGGCTCTGGAAACACCATATATTTT.